The subject of this entry is one T cell receptor beta chain. The antigen is unknown. Germline CDR1 reads MGHDK; CDR2 reads SYGVNS. The CDR3 extends over 16 amino acids. V trimming: 5 bases; J trimming: 1 base; junction bases outside the gene matches: 4. A library of TCRbeta sequences, prepared with unique molecular identifiers, was generated. Using its own MiXCR run on the PCR reads, TCRdb lists one record per CDR3 protein. Of 800,000 to 1,000,000 distinct CDR3 sequences in the sample, about 31% were seen once. This specimen belongs to a study of T-cell reconstitution after alpha-beta-depleted transplantation in children. The study's findings and limits: The high TCRbeta diversity at day 60 in some patients came from surviving recipient T cells and thymic progenitors.

The rearrangement uses TRBV25-1 and TRBJ2-1; the match to TRBD2 covers 11 bases. This receptor was taken from a boy under two years old who had a stem cell transplant for SCID, so the T cells may come from the graft donor. The input for sequencing was PBMCs, mostly from graft donor cells, taken 360 days after TCRalphabeta/CD19-depleted stem cell transplant. The chain's CDR3 is CASSSLAGESYNEQFF. The CDR3 DNA follows: TGTGCCAGCAGTTCACTAGCGGGGGAATCCTACAATGAGCAGTTCTTC.